The 4 T cell receptor beta chains listed next were all sequenced from one sample in a study of blood T cell repertoires in COVID-19. Only in-frame clones appear in the TCRdb table, and some are missing; sequencing was by immunoSEQ multiplex PCR. The data show 400,000 to 500,000 clones, around 87% seen once. The specimen sequenced was PBMCs or T cells enriched from blood (not recorded which). All receptors derive from a woman aged 40 to 55 who had recovered from COVID-19.

The chain recombines TRBV30 with TRBJ2-7; TRBD2 agrees at 9 bases. The CDR3 has 15 amino acids. The J segment lost 0 bases and the V segment lost 3 bases, leaving 6 bases of the junction unmatched. Germline V gives CDR1 GTSNPN, CDR2 SVGIG (reference sequence). The CDR3 DNA reads as TGTGCCTGGAGGGGGCCTAGCGGGAACTCCTACGAGCAGTACTTC. Protein sequence: CAWRGPSGNSYEQYF.

The rearrangement links TRBV6-1 to TRBJ1-2; possible D gene TRBD1, 6 bases. The V end lost 3 bases, the J end lost 5 bases, and 16 bases lay between the germline ends. Looked up from germline, CDR1 is MNHNS and CDR2 is SASEGT. The CDR3 spans 15 residues. The CDR3 DNA is TGTGCCAGCAGTGATATCGGCAGGGGAGAATATGGCTACACCTTC. Translated: CASSDIGRGEYGYTF.

V gene TRBV19 combines with J gene TRBJ2-2; D is possibly TRBD1 (5 bases). Trimming took off 6 bases at V and 3 bases at J, with 11 bases between the two ends. The germline CDR1 and CDR2 sequences are LNHDA and SQIVND (reference sequence). The CDR3 sequence is 14 residues long. CDR3 nucleotides: TGTGCCAGTAGCTGGGGCCTCGACACCGGGGAGCTGTTTTTT. The encoded protein is CASSWGLDTGELFF.

The CDR3 loop reads CASRGTPGKLFF. The CDR3 DNA sequence: TGTGCCAGCAGAGGGACACCCGGGAAACTGTTTTTT. The rearrangement links TRBV6-6 to TRBJ1-4; weak D call: TRBD1 (6 bases). The ends were cut back, 6 bases at V and 11 bases at J, with 13 bases in the middle. Germline CDR1 reads MNHNY; CDR2 reads SVGAGI (reference sequence). This CDR3 is built from 12 residues.